Below are 29 T cell receptor beta chains sequenced from a single sample in a study of blood T cell repertoires in COVID-19 (dated by TCRdb to the early 2020s). The library was produced with the immunoSEQ multiplex PCR assay. TCRdb's version of the immuneACCESS table is confined to in-frame rearrangements and falls short of the full clone set. An unresolved V gene accounts for under half of the shortfall where checked; the remainder is of unknown origin. Here the sample has around 170,000 clones; roughly 84% occur a single time. The ten largest clones capture 13% to 15% of the sample. Specimen: peripheral blood. The source is a man younger than 30 with active or convalescent COVID-19.

The chain has TRBV6-5 and TRBJ2-1, with TRBD2 matching 10 bases. CDR1 and CDR2 (germline): MNHEY, SVGAGI. V gave up 4 bases and J gave up 7 bases; unmatched junction bases: 10. The CDR3 sequence is 16 residues long. The CDR3 loop reads CASSSGTSEYGNEQFF. CDR3 nucleotides: TGTGCCAGCAGTTCCGGGACTAGCGAATATGGTAATGAGCAGTTCTTC.

The chain uses TRBV27 and TRBJ1-2; no clear D gene. V was clipped by 3 bases and J by 7 bases, with 15 bases between them. The CDR3 length is 14 residues. Germline V lookup: CDR1 MNHEY, CDR2 SMNVEV (reference sequence). DNA of the CDR3: TGTGCCAGCAGTTTCGGCAGCGCGGCGGGTGGCTACACCTTC. The encoded protein is CASSFGSAAGGYTF.

The chain carries TRBV18 and TRBJ2-5, with 10 bases identical to TRBD1. The CDR3 runs to 13 residues. The germline gives CDR1 KGHSH, CDR2 LQKENI. J gave up 5 bases and V 8 bases, and 5 bases lay outside the gene matches. The CDR3 loop reads CASDRGQGETQYF. The CDR3 DNA is TGTGCCAGCGACAGGGGGCAGGGGGAGACCCAGTACTTC.

The CDR3 DNA follows: TGTGCCAGCAGCGCCTGGACTGTGTCCTACGAGCAGTACTTC. Its translation is CASSAWTVSYEQYF. The chain joins TRBV21-1 to TRBJ2-7; no check of the table's D call, TRBD2, against the DNA was made. TRBV21-1 is a pseudogene segment. CDR3 length: 14 residues.

The chain couples TRBV4-2 to TRBJ1-3; no firm D call. The CDR3 has 17 residues. Trimming took off 1 base at V and 0 bases at J, with 13 bases between the two ends. Germline CDR1 LGHNA, CDR2 YNFKEQ. This CDR3 reads CASSQAPVISSGNTIYF. DNA for the CDR3: TGTGCCAGCAGCCAAGCTCCCGTGATCAGCTCTGGAAACACCATATATTTT.

The chain is built from TRBV6-5 and TRBJ2-7, with 11 bases that match TRBD1. CDR1 is MNHEY, CDR2 SVGAGI, per germline. With V trimmed by 0 bases and J by 3 bases, 1 base remained unmatched. The CDR3 runs to 15 residues. DNA for the CDR3: TGTGCCAGCAGTTACTCCGGGACAGGGGGCTACGAGCAGTACTTC. Residues: CASSYSGTGGYEQYF.

V usage is TRBV4-2 and J usage is TRBJ2-7, with unresolved D. Trimming left V 0 bases short and J 2 bases short, with 8 bases between. The CDR3 is 14 residues long. Germline CDR1 reads LGHNA; CDR2 reads YNFKEQ. CDR3 coding DNA: TGTGCCAGCAGCCAAGATCTAGGCCCCTACGAGCAGTACTTC. Protein product: CASSQDLGPYEQYF.

V usage is TRBV4-1 and J usage is TRBJ2-1; 9 nucleotides agree with TRBD2. Per germline, CDR1 MGHRA and CDR2 YSYEKL. Trimming at V came to 5 bases and at J to 5 bases, leaving 19 bases not matched to a gene. This CDR3 is built from 19 residues. Here the CDR3 reads CASSKKGAGGAFGNNEQFF. Here the CDR3 DNA reads TGCGCCAGCAGCAAGAAAGGAGCGGGGGGAGCGTTTGGGAACAATGAGCAGTTCTTC.

CDR3 nucleotide sequence: TGTGCCACTATCCCAGGAGGCTCTGGAAACACCATATATTTT. It specifies CATIPGGSGNTIYF. This chain connects TRBV6-5 to TRBJ1-3; D uncertain. The CDR3 is 14 amino acids. Germline CDR1 reads MNHEY; CDR2 reads SVGAGI. V was trimmed by 10 bases and J by 0 bases, leaving 13 bases between them.

This chain uses TRBV6-4 with TRBJ2-7, with TRBD2 as a possible D gene (6 bases). Germline CDR1 reads MRHNA; CDR2 reads SNTAGT. Trimming removed 4 bases at V and 5 bases at J, with 24 bases between. CDR3 length: 17 amino acids. The CDR3 region is CASSVLRDLSLFHEQYF. The CDR3 DNA reads as TGTGCCAGCAGTGTACTCCGGGACTTAAGCCTATTCCACGAGCAGTACTTC.

This chain connects TRBV5-6 to TRBJ1-3, with unresolved D. Germline V gives CDR1 SGHDT, CDR2 YYEEEE. The CDR3 length is 14 residues. Trimming stripped 4 bases from V and 0 bases from J, with 8 bases between. The CDR3: CASSQSSSGNTIYF. CDR3 DNA sequence: TGTGCCAGCAGCCAGTCAAGCTCTGGAAACACCATATATTTT.

The rearrangement links TRBV6-6 to TRBJ2-7; 8 bases are shared with TRBD1. V shed 0 bases and J 7 bases; nucleotides not matched to a gene: 8. The length of the CDR3 is 15 residues. Germline V gene data show CDR1 as MNHNY and CDR2 as SVGAGI (reference sequence). The CDR3 is CASSYSPDRGGEQYF. The DNA for the CDR3 is TGTGCCAGCAGTTACTCCCCCGACAGGGGAGGTGAGCAGTACTTC.

The chain is built from TRBV4-3 and TRBJ2-1, with 7 positions matching TRBD2. Germline trimming cut 0 bases from V and 7 bases from J; bases unmatched to any gene: 15. Germline CDR1 reads LGHNA; CDR2 reads YSLEER. The CDR3 has 18 amino acids. CDR3 region: CASSQDPLCEGGLNEQFF. CDR3 bases: TGCGCCAGCAGCCAAGATCCCCTGTGTGAGGGAGGGCTAAATGAGCAGTTCTTC.

This rearrangement joins TRBV9 to TRBJ1-6; 7 nucleotides line up with TRBD1. Germline CDR1 and CDR2: SGDLS and YYNGEE. J gave up 5 bases and V 2 bases, and 4 bases lay outside the gene matches. The CDR3 contains 15 residues. CDR3 sequence reads: CASSVGQADNSPLHF. DNA of the CDR3: TGTGCCAGCAGCGTTGGACAGGCCGATAATTCACCCCTCCACTTT.

The gene calls are TRBV2 and TRBJ1-1; 10 bases map to TRBD1. CDR3 length equals 15 residues. Germline V gives CDR1 SNHLY, CDR2 FYNNEI. J lost 5 bases, V lost 6 bases, and 9 bases had no gene match. This CDR3 reads CASSWDRGLFTEAFF. The CDR3 bases are TGTGCCAGCAGCTGGGACAGGGGCCTTTTTACTGAAGCTTTCTTT. The full variable domain, completed using reference TRBV2 and TRBJ1-1, is EPEVTQTPSHQVTQMGQEVILRCVPISNHLYFYWYRQILGQKVEFLVSFYNNEISEKSEIFDDQFSVERPDGSNFTLKIRSTKLEDSAMYFCASSWDRGLFTEAFFGQGTRLTVV.

This clone was observed a single time. The V gene is TRBV5-1, the J gene TRBJ1-6; D not resolved. The V gene's germline CDR1 is SGHRS and CDR2 YFSETQ. V was trimmed by 4 bases and J by 0 bases, leaving 14 bases between them. This CDR3 contains 17 residues. The CDR3 DNA sequence: TGCGCCAGCAGCGTGGACGTCCTTAGCTCCTATAATTCACCCCTCCACTTT. As protein: CASSVDVLSSYNSPLHF.

This clone has more than one count but fewer than ten. The chain has TRBV5-1 and TRBJ1-2, with D uncertain. The CDR3 has 16 amino acids. V lost 4 bases and J 2 bases, leaving 18 bases between the germline ends. Germline-derived CDR1 and CDR2 are SGHRS and YFSETQ. The CDR3 nucleotides read TGCGCCAGCAGCCATTATCTTACAGCCTTCAACTATGGCTACACCTTC. Translation gives CASSHYLTAFNYGYTF.

The chain employs TRBV27 and TRBJ2-7; D possibly corresponds to TRBD2 (5 bases). Between the trimmed V and J ends, which lost 0 bases and 3 bases, there was a span of 9 bases. CDR3 length: 14 residues. The germline gives CDR1 MNHEY, CDR2 SMNVEV (reference sequence). This chain's CDR3 is CASSLSGGYYEQYF. CDR3 in DNA: TGTGCCAGCAGTTTATCAGGCGGGTACTACGAGCAGTACTTC.

In its sample, this clone was seen once. The V gene is TRBV28, the J gene TRBJ1-4; maybe TRBD1 (5 bases). Germline values: CDR1 MDHEN, CDR2 SYDVKM. This CDR3 is 15 amino acids long. Trimming left V 5 bases short and J 6 bases short, with 16 bases between. In nucleotides, the CDR3 is TGTGCCAGCAGTACACAAACAGGACCCGATGAAAAACTGTTTTTT. Translating it yields CASSTQTGPDEKLFF. Full variable domain (rest looked up from reference TRBV28 and TRBJ1-4): DVKVTQSSRYLVKRTGEKVFLECVQDMDHENMFWYRQDPGLGLRLIYFSYDVKMKEKGDIPEGYSVSREKKERFSLILESASTNQTSMYLCASSTQTGPDEKLFFGSGTQLSVL.

The V call is TRBV7-9, the J call TRBJ2-3, with TRBD2 identical over 9 bases. Germline V gene sequence: CDR1 SEHNR, CDR2 FQNEAQ (reference sequence). This CDR3 region has 15 residues. Trimming took 5 bases from V and 0 from J; bases not matched to a gene: 3. For the CDR3, the DNA is TGTGCCAGCAGCGTTAGCGGGGGAAGCACAGATACGCAGTATTTT. Residues: CASSVSGGSTDTQYF.

The V call is TRBV10-3, the J call TRBJ1-2; 8 bases fit TRBD1. The CDR3 runs 15 residues. V dropped 7 bases and J dropped 2; count of bases not matched to a gene: 9. Germline assignment: CDR1 ENHRY and CDR2 SYGVKD. The CDR3 here is CAITRAGGTNYGYTF. The CDR3 region has the DNA TGTGCCATCACTAGAGCAGGGGGCACGAACTATGGCTACACCTTC.

This rearrangement joins TRBV2 to TRBJ1-2; 9 nucleotides match TRBD1. Germline V gene sequence: CDR1 SNHLY, CDR2 FYNNEI. The CDR3 sequence is 15 residues long. J lost 7 bases, V lost 0 bases, and 6 bases had no gene match. The CDR3 DNA sequence: TGTGCCAGCAGTGAAGCAGACAGGACAGGGGTTGGCTACACCTTC. This sequence encodes CASSEADRTGVGYTF.

The CDR3 region is CASSIGRYGYTF. For the CDR3, the DNA is TGTGCCAGTAGTATAGGTCGGTATGGCTACACCTTC. The rearrangement joins TRBV19 to TRBJ1-2; the D is unclear. Trimming removed 1 base at V and 5 bases at J, with 5 bases between. CDR1 is LNHDA and CDR2 is SQIVND in the germline V gene (reference sequence). The CDR3 runs 12 residues.

J is TRBJ1-1 and V is TRBV7-9, with D possibly matching TRBD1 (6 bases). Germline loops: CDR1 SEHNR, CDR2 FQNEAQ (reference sequence). This CDR3 comprises 15 residues. V was trimmed by 4 bases and J by 2 bases, leaving 14 bases between them. CDR3 in DNA: TGTGCCAGCAGCTCCTTACACAGGGTTAACACTGAAGCTTTCTTT. It specifies CASSSLHRVNTEAFF.

This clone was detected only a few times. The V and J genes are TRBV19 and TRBJ1-5, with 8 nucleotides matching TRBD1. Germline-derived CDR1 and CDR2 are LNHDA and SQIVND (reference sequence). V lost 3 bases and J lost 2; bases outside the gene matches: 6. The CDR3 totals 16 residues. CDR3 bases: TGTGCCAGTAGTATTACCGGACAGGGCCGCAATCAGCCCCAGCATTTT. Its protein product is CASSITGQGRNQPQHF.

The rearrangement links TRBV7-2 to TRBJ2-1; D not resolved. Looked up from germline, CDR1 is SGHTA and CDR2 is FQGNSA. This CDR3 comprises 15 residues. Trimming took 4 bases from V and 5 from J, leaving 15 bases between them. The CDR3 is CASSSPSSSHNEQFF. CDR3 coding DNA: TGTGCCAGCAGCTCTCCCTCTTCGTCCCACAATGAGCAGTTCTTC.

This chain links TRBV3-1 (or the pseudogene TRBV3-2) with TRBJ2-1; 9 nucleotides agree with TRBD2. Germline lookup yields CDR1 LGHDT and CDR2 YNNKEL (reference sequence). V was pared by 2 bases and J by 9 bases, with 8 bases of the junction left unmatched. This CDR3 is built from 15 residues. Here the CDR3 DNA reads TGTGCCAGCAGCCAAAGGGGTAGCGGGGGCGGTGAGCAGTTCTTC. This sequence encodes CASSQRGSGGGEQFF.

V gene TRBV5-8 combines with J gene TRBJ1-4; D ambiguous. V gave up 2 bases and J gave up 3 bases, with 8 bases separating them. The CDR3 runs to 14 residues. CDR1 and CDR2 (germline): SGHTS, YDEGEE. This CDR3 reads CASSFEGPNEKLFF. CDR3 DNA sequence: TGTGCCAGCAGCTTCGAGGGTCCTAATGAAAAACTGTTTTTT. Combining the CDR3 with reference TRBV5-8 and TRBJ1-4 gives the whole variable domain EAGVTQSPTHLIKTRGQQATLRCSPISGHTSVYWYQQALGLGLQFLLWYDEGEERNRGNFPPRFSGRQFPNYSSELNVNALELEDSALYLCASSFEGPNEKLFFGSGTQLSVL.

The gene calls are TRBV5-1 and TRBJ1-6; D gene unclear. V was cut by 3 bases and J by 10 bases, with 17 bases left in between. This CDR3 has 15 amino acids. Germline V lookup: CDR1 SGHRS, CDR2 YFSETQ. The CDR3 nucleotides are TGCGCCAGCAGCTCCGGAGGCCCCAATCACTCACCCCTCCACTTT. Amino acid sequence: CASSSGGPNHSPLHF. The full variable domain, with the rest looked up from reference TRBV5-1 and TRBJ1-6, is KAGVTQTPRYLIKTRGQQVTLSCSPISGHRSVSWYQQTPGQGLQFLFEYFSETQRNKGNFPGRFSGRQFSNSRSEMNVSTLELGDSALYLCASSSGGPNHSPLHFGNGTRLTVT.